There are many counts of the clone carrying this TCR beta chain. Its antigen is still unknown. The sample belongs to a study of identical twins. Study-level points and caveats: Out-of-frame alpha sequences common to twins were enriched for low generation probability.

cDNA carried unique molecular identifiers, and a universal primer site was added by template switching. TCRdb itself ran the 5' RACE reads through MiXCR, one entry per CDR3 protein. The data hold about 200,000 distinct CDR3 sequences, with 10% observed a single time. This TCR was recovered from a man aged 50-59 years in good health. The sequenced sample was memory T cells sorted from blood.

This chain's CDR3 is CASSQPRDRRSNQPQHF. CDR3 DNA sequence: TGTGCCAGCAGCCAACCCCGGGACAGGAGAAGCAATCAGCCCCAGCATTTT. The V call is TRBV7-2, the J call TRBJ1-5; TRBD1 agrees at 8 bases. The CDR3 runs 17 residues. Looked up from germline, CDR1 is SGHTA and CDR2 is FQGNSA. V lost 5 bases to trimming and J lost 1 base; unmatched junction nucleotides: 10.